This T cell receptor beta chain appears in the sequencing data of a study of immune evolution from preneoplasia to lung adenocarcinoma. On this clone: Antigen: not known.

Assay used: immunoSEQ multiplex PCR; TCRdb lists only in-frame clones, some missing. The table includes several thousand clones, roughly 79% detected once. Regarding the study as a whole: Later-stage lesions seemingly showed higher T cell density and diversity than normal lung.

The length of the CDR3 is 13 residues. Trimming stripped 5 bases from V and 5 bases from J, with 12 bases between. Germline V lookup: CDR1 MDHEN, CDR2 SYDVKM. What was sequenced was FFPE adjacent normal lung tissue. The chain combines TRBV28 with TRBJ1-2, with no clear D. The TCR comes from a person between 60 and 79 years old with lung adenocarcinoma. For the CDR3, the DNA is TGTGCCAGCAGTAGTACAGAACTGTATGGCTACACCTTC. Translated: CASSSTELYGYTF.